This T cell receptor (beta chain) appears in the sequencing data of a study of neoadjuvant anti-PD-1 for oral cavity cancer. TCRdb's table, derived via immunoSEQ multiplex PCR, lists solely in-frame clones and lacks some. Here the sample spans about 72,000 clones, around four fifths being singletons. Study-wide results and limits: Pretreatment Treg/Th17 ratio correlated inversely with post-treatment tumor clonality. After neoadjuvant nivolumab, PBMC T cell clonality was significantly higher in non-responders than responders.

As regards this clone: Its target is not known.

This CDR3 is 13 amino acids long. Per germline, CDR1 MGHDK and CDR2 SYGVNS. V lost 4 bases, J lost 5 bases, and 11 bases lay in between. V gene TRBV25-1 combines with J gene TRBJ1-1, with D perhaps TRBD1 (6 bases). This sample comprised PBMCs, obtained before nivolumab (anti-PD-1) treatment. This clonotype was sampled from a person between 40 and 80 years old with oral cavity squamous cell carcinoma. The CDR3 reads CASSAGVSTEAFF. DNA of the CDR3: TGTGCCAGCAGTGCAGGGGTTAGTACTGAAGCTTTCTTT.